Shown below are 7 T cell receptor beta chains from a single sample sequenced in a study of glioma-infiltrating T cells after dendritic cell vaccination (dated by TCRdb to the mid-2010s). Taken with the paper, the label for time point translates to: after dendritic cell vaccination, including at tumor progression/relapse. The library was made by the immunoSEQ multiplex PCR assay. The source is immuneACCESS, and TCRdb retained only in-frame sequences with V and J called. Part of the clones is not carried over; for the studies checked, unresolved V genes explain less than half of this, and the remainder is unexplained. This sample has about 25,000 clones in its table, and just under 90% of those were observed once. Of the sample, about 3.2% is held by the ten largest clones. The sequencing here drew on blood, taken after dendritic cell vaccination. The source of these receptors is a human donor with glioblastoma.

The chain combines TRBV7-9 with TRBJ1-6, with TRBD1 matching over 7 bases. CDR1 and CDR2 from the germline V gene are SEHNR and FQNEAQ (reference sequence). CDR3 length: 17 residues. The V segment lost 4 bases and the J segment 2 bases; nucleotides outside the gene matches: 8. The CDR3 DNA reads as TGTGCCAGCAGCTATGACGTCGGGACAGCCTATAATTCACCCCTCCACTTT. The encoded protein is CASSYDVGTAYNSPLHF.

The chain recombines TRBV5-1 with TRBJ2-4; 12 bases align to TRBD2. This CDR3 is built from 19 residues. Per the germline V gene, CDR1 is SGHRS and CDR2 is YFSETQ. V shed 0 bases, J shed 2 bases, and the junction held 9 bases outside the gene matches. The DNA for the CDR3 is TGCGCCAGCAGCTTGGGACTAGCGGGGGAACCCTACCCCAAAAACATTCAGTACTTC. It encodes CASSLGLAGEPYPKNIQYF.

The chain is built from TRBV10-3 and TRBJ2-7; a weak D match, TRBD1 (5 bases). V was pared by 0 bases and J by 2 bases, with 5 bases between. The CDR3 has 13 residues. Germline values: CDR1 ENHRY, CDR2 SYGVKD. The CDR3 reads CAISESDTYEQYF. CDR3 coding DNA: TGTGCCATCAGTGAGTCGGACACCTACGAGCAGTACTTC.

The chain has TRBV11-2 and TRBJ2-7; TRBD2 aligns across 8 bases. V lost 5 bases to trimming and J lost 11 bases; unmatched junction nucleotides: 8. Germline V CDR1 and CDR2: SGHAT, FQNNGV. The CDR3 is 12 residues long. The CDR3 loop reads CASSPGGEREYF. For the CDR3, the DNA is TGTGCCAGCAGCCCCGGGGGGGAGCGGGAGTACTTC.

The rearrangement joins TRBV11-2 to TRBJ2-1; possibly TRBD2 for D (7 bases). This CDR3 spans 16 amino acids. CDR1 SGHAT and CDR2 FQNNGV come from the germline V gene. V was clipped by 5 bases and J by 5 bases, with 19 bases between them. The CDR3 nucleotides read TGTGCCAGCAGCGCGTACAGGGTCGGGGGGCACAATGAGCAGTTCTTC. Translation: CASSAYRVGGHNEQFF.

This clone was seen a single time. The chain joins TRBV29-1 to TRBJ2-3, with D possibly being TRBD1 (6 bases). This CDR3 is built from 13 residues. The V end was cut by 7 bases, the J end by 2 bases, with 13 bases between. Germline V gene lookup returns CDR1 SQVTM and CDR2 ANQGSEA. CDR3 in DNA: TGCAGCGGATGGACAGCCCTCACAGATACGCAGTATTTT. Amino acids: CSGWTALTDTQYF.

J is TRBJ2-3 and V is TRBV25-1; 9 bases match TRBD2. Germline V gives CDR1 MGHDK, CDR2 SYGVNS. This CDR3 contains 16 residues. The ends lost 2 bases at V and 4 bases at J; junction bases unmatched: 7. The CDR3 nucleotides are TGTGCCAGCAGTGAAGTGCGGGGGGGCCGGTCAGATACGCAGTATTTT. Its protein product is CASSEVRGGRSDTQYF.